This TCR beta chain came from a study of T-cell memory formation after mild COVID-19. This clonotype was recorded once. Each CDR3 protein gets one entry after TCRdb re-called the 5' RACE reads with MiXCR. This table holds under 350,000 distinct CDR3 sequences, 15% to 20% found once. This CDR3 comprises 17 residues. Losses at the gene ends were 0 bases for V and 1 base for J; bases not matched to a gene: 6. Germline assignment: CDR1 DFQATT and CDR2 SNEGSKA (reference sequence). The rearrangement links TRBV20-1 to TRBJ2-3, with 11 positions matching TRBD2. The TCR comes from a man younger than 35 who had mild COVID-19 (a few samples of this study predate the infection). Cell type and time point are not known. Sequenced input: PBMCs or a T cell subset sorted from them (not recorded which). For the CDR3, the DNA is TGCAGTGCTAGAGATTCCGGACTAGCGGGTGGCACAGATACGCAGTATTTT. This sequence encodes CSARDSGLAGGTDTQYF.